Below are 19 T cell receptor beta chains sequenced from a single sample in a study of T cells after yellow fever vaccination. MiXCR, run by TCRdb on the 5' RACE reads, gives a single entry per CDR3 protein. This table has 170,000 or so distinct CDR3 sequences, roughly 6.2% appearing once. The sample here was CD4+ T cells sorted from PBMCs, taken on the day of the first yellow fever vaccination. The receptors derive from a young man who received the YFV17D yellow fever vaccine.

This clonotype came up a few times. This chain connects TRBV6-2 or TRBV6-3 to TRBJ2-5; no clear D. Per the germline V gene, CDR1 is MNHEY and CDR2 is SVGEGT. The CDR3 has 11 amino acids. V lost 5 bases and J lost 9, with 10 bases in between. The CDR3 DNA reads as TGTGCCAGCAGTCCCCAAGAATCCCAGTACTTC. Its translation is CASSPQESQYF.

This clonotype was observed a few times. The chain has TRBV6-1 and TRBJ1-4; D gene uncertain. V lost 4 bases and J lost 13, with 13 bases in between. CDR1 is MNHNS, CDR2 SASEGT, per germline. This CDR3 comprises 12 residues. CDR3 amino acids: CASSALRHGLFF. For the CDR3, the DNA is TGTGCCAGCAGTGCCCTCCGACATGGACTGTTTTTT.

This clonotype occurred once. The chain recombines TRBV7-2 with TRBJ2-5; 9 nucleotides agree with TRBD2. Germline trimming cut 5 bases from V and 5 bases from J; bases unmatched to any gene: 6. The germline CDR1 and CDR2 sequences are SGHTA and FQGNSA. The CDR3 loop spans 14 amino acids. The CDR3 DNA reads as TGTGCCAGCAGCCTTAGCGGGAGAGGGGAGACCCAGTACTTC. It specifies CASSLSGRGETQYF.

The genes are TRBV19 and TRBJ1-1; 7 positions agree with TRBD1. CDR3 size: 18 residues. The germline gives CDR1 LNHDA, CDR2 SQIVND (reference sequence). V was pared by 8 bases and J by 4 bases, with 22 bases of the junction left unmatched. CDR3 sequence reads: CASDFHGGSRPGGTEAFF. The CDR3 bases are TGTGCCAGTGACTTCCACGGTGGTTCTAGGCCAGGGGGCACTGAAGCTTTCTTT.

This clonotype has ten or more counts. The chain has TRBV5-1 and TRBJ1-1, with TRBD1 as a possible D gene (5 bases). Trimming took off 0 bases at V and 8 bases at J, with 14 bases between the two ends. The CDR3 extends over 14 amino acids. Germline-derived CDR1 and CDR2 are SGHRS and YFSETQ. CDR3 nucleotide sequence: TGCGCCAGCAGCTTGGAGGAGGGGTCCACCGAAGCTTTCTTT. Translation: CASSLEEGSTEAFF.

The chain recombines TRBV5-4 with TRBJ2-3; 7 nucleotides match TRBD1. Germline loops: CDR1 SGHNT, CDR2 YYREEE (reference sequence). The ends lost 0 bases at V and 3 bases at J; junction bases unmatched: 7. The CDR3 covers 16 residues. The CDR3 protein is CASSLALVRGTDTQYF. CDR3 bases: TGTGCCAGCAGCTTGGCACTTGTCAGGGGGACAGATACGCAGTATTTT. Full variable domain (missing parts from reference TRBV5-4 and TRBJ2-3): ETGVTQSPTHLIKTRGQQVTLRCSSQSGHNTVSWYQQALGQGPQFIFQYYREEENGRGNFPPRFSGLQFPNYSSELNVNALELDDSALYLCASSLALVRGTDTQYFGPGTRLTVL.

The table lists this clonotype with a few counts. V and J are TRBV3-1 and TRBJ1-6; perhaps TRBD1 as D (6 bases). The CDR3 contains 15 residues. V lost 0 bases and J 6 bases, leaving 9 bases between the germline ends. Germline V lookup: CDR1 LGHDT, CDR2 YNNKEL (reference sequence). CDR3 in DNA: TGTGCCAGCAGCCAAGATGGACAGATTAATTCACCCCTCCACTTT. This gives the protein CASSQDGQINSPLHF.

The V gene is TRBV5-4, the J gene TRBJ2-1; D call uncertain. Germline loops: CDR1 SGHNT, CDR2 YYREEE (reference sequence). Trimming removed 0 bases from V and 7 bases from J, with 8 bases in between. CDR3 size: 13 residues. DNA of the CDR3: TGTGCCAGCAGCTTGGAAGTAGGGAATGAGCAGTTCTTC. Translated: CASSLEVGNEQFF.

The CDR3 nucleotides are TGTGCCAGCAGGATTAGTCTGACGCTCGACTATGGCTACACCTTC. Amino acids: CASRISLTLDYGYTF. The chain combines TRBV6-2 or TRBV6-3 with TRBJ1-2; D uncertain. V was clipped by 6 bases and J by 3 bases, with 17 bases between them. The CDR3 has 15 residues. From germline, CDR1 is MNHEY and CDR2 SVGEGT.

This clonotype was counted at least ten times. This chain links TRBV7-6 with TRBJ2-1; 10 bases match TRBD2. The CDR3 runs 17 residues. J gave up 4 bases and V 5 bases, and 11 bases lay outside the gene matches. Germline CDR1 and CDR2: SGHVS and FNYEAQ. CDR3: CASSKRASGGEYNEQFF. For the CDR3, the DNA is TGTGCCAGCAGCAAGCGGGCTAGCGGGGGCGAATACAATGAGCAGTTCTTC.

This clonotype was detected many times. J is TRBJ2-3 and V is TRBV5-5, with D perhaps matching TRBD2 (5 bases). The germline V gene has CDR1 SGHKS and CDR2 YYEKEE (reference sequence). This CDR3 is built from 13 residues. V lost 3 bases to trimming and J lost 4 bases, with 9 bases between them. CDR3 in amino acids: CASSWRTADTQYF. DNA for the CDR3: TGTGCCAGCAGCTGGAGGACGGCAGATACGCAGTATTTT.

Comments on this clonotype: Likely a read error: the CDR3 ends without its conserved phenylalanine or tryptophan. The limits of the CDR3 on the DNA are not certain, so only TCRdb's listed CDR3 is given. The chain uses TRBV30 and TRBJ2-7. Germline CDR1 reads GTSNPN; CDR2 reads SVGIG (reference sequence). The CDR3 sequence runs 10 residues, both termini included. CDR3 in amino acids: CAWRARGSSG.

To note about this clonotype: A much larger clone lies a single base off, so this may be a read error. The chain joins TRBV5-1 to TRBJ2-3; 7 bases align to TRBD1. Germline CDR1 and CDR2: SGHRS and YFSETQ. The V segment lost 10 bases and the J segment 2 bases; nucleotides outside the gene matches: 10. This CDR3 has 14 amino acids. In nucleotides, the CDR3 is TGCGCCGGCACTCTAGAGGGGGCCACAGATACGCAGTATTTT. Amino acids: CAGTLEGATDTQYF. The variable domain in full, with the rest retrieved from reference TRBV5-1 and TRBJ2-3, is KAGVTQTPRYLIKTRGQQVTLSCSPISGHRSVSWYQQTPGQGLQFLFEYFSETQRNKGNFPGRFSGRQFSNSRSEMNVSTLELGDSALYLCAGTLEGATDTQYFGPGTRLTVL.

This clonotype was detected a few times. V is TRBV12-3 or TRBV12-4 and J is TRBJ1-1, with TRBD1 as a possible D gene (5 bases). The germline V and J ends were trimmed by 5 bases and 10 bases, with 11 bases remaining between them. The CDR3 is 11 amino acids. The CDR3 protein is CASSRGERAFF. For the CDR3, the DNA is TGTGCCAGCAGTCGGGGGGAAAGAGCTTTCTTT.

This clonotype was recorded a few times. CDR3 bases: TGTGCCAGCAGTGAACGGAGCGGGGGGCCAACTGGGGCCAACGTCCTGACTTTC. Translation gives CASSERSGGPTGANVLTF. This sequence joins TRBV6-1 and TRBJ2-6; 9 nucleotides line up with TRBD2. The CDR3 covers 18 residues. V was clipped by 2 bases and J by 2 bases; unmatched bases: 7. The V gene's germline CDR1 is MNHNS and CDR2 SASEGT.

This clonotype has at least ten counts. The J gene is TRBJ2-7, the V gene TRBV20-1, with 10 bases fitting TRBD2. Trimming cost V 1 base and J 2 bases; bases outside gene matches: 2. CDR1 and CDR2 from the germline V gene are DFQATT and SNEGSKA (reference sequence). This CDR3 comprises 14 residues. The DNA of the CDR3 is TGCAGTGCTAGAGTACTAGCGGGGACCTACGAGCAGTACTTC. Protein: CSARVLAGTYEQYF.

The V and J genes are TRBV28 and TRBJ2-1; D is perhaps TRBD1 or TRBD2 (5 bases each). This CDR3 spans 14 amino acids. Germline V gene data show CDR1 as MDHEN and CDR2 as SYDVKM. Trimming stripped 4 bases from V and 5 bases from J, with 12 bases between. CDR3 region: CASSSPGPNNEQFF. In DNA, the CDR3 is TGTGCCAGCAGTTCCCCGGGGCCTAACAATGAGCAGTTCTTC.

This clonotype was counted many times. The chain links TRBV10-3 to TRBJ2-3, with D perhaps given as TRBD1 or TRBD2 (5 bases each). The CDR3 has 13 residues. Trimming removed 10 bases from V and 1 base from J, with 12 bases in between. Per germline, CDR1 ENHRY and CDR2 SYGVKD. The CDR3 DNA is TGTGCCACCGAGGGGTCAGGCACAGATACGCAGTATTTT. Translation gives CATEGSGTDTQYF.

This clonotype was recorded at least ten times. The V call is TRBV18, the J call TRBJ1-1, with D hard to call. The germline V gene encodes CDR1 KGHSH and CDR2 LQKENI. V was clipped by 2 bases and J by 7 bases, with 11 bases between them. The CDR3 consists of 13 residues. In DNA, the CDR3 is TGTGCCAGCTCACCAAATCCAGGCAATGAAGCTTTCTTT. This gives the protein CASSPNPGNEAFF.